This T cell receptor (beta chain) was retrieved from a study of neoadjuvant nivolumab and ipilimumab in lung cancer. Whole-study context: The combination arm added day-1 ipilimumab 1 mg/kg to nivolumab 3 mg/kg on days 1, 15, 29.

The assay was immunoSEQ multiplex PCR, and TCRdb's table has in-frame clones only and misses some. This table has approximately 23,000 clones, less than 85% appearing once. V was pared by 4 bases and J by 6 bases, with 12 bases between. The germline gives CDR1 MNHEY, CDR2 SVGAGI. The CDR3 contains 14 residues. Worth noting for this clone: Its antigen is undetermined.

Study observations and caveats: Resected tumors had greater TCR richness and clonality than uninvolved lung. Pretherapy blood TCR richness correlated positively with resected tumor richness.

Sequences were derived from peripheral blood, sampled before neoadjuvant nivolumab, alone or with ipilimumab. V usage is TRBV6-5 and J usage is TRBJ2-2; possibly TRBD1 for D (5 bases). The sequence came from an adult with non-small cell lung cancer. The CDR3 sequence is CASSFLVGAGELFF. CDR3 DNA: TGTGCCAGCAGTTTCCTAGTAGGGGCCGGGGAGCTGTTTTTT.